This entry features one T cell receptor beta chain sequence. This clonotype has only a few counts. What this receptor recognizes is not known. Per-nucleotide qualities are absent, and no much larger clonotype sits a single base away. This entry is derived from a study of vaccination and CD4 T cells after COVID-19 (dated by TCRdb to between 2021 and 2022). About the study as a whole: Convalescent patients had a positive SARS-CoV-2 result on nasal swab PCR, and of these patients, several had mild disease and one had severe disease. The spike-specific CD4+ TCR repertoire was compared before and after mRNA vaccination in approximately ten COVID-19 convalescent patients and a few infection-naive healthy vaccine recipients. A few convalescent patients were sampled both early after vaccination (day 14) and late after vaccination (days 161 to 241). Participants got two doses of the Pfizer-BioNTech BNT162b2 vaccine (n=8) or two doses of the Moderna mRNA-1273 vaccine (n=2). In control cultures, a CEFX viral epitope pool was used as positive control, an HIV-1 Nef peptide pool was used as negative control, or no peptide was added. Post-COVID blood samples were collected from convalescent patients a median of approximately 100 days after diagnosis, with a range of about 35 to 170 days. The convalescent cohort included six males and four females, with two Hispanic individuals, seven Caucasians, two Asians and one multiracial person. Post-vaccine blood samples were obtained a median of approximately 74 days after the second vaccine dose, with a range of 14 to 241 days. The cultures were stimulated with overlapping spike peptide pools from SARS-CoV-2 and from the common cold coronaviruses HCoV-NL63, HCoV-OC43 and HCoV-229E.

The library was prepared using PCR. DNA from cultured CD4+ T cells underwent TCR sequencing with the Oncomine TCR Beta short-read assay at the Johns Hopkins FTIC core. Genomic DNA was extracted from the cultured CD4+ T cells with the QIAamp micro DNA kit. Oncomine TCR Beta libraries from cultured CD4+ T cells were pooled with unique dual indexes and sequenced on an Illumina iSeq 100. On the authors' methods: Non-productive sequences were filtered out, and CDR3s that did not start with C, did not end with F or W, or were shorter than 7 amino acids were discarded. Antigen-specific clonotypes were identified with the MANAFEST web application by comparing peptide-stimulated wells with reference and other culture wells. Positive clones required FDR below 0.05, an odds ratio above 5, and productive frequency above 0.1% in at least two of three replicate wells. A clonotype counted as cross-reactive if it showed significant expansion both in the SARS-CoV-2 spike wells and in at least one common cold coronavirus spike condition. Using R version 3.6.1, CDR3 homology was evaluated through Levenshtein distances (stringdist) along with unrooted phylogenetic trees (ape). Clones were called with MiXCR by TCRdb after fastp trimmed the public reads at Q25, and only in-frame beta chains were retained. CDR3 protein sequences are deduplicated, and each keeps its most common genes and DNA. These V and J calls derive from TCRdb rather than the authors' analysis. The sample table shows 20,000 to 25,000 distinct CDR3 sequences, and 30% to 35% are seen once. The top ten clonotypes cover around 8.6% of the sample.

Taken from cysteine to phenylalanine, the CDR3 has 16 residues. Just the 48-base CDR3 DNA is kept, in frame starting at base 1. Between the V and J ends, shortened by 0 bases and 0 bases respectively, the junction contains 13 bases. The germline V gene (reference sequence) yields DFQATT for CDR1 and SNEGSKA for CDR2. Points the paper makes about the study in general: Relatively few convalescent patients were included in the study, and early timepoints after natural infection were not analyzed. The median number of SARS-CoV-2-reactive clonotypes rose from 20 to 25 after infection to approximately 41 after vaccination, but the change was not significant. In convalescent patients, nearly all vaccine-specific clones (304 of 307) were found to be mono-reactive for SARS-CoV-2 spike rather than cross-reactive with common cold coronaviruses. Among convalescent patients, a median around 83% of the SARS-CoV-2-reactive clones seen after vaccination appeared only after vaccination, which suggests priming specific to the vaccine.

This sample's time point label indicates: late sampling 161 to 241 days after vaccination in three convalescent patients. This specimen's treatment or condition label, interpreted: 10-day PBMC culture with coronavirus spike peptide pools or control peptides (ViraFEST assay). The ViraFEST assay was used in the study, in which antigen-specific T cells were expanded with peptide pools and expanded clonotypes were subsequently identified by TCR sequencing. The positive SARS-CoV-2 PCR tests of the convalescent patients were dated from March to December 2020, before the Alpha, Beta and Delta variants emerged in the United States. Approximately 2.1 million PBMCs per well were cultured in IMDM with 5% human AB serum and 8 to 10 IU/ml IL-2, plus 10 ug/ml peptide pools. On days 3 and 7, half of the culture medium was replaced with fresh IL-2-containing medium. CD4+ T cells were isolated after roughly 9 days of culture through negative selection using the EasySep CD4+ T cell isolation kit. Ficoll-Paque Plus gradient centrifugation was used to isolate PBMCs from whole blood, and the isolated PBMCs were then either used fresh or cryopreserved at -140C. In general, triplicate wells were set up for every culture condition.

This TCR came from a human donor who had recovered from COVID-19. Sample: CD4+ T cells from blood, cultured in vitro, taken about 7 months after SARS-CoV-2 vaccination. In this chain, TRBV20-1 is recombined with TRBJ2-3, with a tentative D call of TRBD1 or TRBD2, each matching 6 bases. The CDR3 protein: CSARDERGTSTDTQYF. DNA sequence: TGCAGTGCTAGAGATGAGAGGGGGACTAGCACAGATACGCAGTATTTT.